Listed below are T cell receptor beta chains from one sample, sequenced in a study of T cells in Graves' hyperthyroidism and ophthalmopathy. Via MiXCR, TCRdb re-called the multiplex PCR reads, giving one row per CDR3 protein. The table shows 250,000 to 300,000 distinct CDR3 sequences, with roughly 15% occurring only once. The specimen sequenced was blood. The origin of the receptors is a woman in her thirties or forties with Graves' hyperthyroidism that later progressed to Graves' ophthalmopathy. CDR3s include the opening cysteine and the closing phenylalanine or tryptophan. A D gene is named only where the DNA matches it firmly. Clone size is not always given. Where it is, it says once, few, many or a class for expanded clones.

>TRBJ2-3|TRBV6-6|many|-
TGTGCCAGCAGTTACTCGGCAATTCAGGGAAACACAGATACGCAGTATTTT
CASSYSAIQGNTDTQYF
>TRBJ2-1|TRBV6-1|-|-
TGTGCCAGCAGCCACCGGACCAATTACAATGAGCAGTTCTTC
CASSHRTNYNEQFF
>TRBJ2-3|TRBV20-1|many|TRBD1
TGCAGTGCTAGAGGGGACAGGGGGCTGACAGATACGCAGTATTTT
CSARGDRGLTDTQYF
>TRBJ1-2|TRBV20-1|many|-
TGCAGTGCTAGAGTGTTTAGGGAGGGGGGACCGCGGGGCTACACCTTC
CSARVFREGGPRGYTF
>TRBJ1-5|TRBV28|many|TRBD1
TGTGCCAGCAGTGTCAGGGGGCAGGTTCAGCCCCAGCATTTT
CASSVRGQVQPQHF
>TRBJ1-5|TRBV12-3/TRBV12-4|many|TRBD1
TGTGCCACAGGGACAGCAAATAGCAATCAGCCCCAGCATTTT
CATGTANSNQPQHF
>TRBJ1-2|TRBV6-5|once|TRBD1
TGTGCCAGCAGTTCGAACCGGCCGGGACAGGGTTTTAATGGCTACACCTTC
CASSSNRPGQGFNGYTF
>TRBJ1-1|TRBV4-1|once|TRBD1
TGCGCCAGCAGCGCCCGACAGGGGGCTGACACTGGAGCTTTCTTT
CASSARQGADTGAFF
>TRBJ2-7|TRBV27|-|-
TGTGCCAGCAGTCCCCTAAGTCGAGGGAGAAAACACGAGCAGTACTTC
CASSPLSRGRKHEQYF
>TRBJ2-7|TRBV18|-|-
TGTGCCAGCTCACCGGGAGACCCCTACGAGCAGTACTTC
CASSPGDPYEQYF
>TRBJ1-1|TRBV2|many|-
TGTGCCAGCACCGAATCCCCATCCGGGCGGATGAACACTGAAGCTTTCTTT
CASTESPSGRMNTEAFF
>TRBJ1-5|TRBV28|-|-
TGTGCCAGCAGTTCCGGGACGATTTTCAATCAGCCCCAGCATTTT
CASSSGTIFNQPQHF
>TRBJ2-2|TRBV7-6|many|TRBD2
TGTGCCAGCAGCCAGACTAGCGTGAACACCGGGGAGCTGTTTTTT
CASSQTSVNTGELFF
>TRBJ2-7|TRBV11-1|-|-
TGTGCCAGCAGTAGAGGCGGAGAATACGAGCAGTACTTC
CASSRGGEYEQYF
>TRBJ2-2|TRBV27|-|-
TGTGCCAGCAGTTTTGGACAGCTCAACACCGGGGAGCTGTTTTTT
CASSFGQLNTGELFF
>TRBJ1-5|TRBV28|many|-
TGTGCCAGCAGTCCTCAGGGGCAGCCCCAGCATTTT
CASSPQGQPQHF
>TRBJ2-7|TRBV20-1|many|-
TGCAGTGCTAGGCCCGGGACACCACCTTACGAGCAGTACTTC
CSARPGTPPYEQYF
>TRBJ2-1|TRBV6-1|many|-
TGTGCCAGCAGTGATCGGGTAGGGTTGCCCAACAATGAGCAGTTCTTC
CASSDRVGLPNNEQFF
>TRBJ1-1|TRBV13|many|-
TGTGCCAGCAGCCTAGGTCTTCTCACTGAAGCTTTCTTT
CASSLGLLTEAFF
>TRBJ1-6|TRBV4-1|many|-
TGCGCCAGCAGCCGGCCAAAAGGAGAGTATAATTCACCCCTCCACTTT
CASSRPKGEYNSPLHF
>TRBJ2-7|TRBV15|many|TRBD2
TGTGCCACCAGCAGAAAGGCGGGAGGGCCGATCCCCCACGAGCAGTACTTC
CATSRKAGGPIPHEQYF
>TRBJ2-1|TRBV7-9|many|TRBD2
TGTGCCAGCAGCTTACCTGGGACTAGCGGACACTACAATGAGCAGTTCTTC
CASSLPGTSGHYNEQFF
>TRBJ1-6|TRBV6-1|many|-
TGTGCCAGCAGCTCTGACGGAGGATTTTCACCCCTCCACTTT
CASSSDGGFSPLHF
>TRBJ2-1|TRBV7-2|many|TRBD2
TGTGCCAGCAGCTTCCAAGGACTAGCGGGACGTTCCTACAATGAGCAGTTCTTC
CASSFQGLAGRSYNEQFF
>TRBJ2-2|TRBV7-6|-|TRBD2
TGTGCCAGCAGCTTAGCTTGGCGGGAGGGCACCGGGGAGCTGTTTTTT
CASSLAWREGTGELFF
>TRBJ2-1|TRBV29-1|many|TRBD1
TGCAGCGTTGAGGGCCCTCAGGGGGCGGGGCGGGATGAGCAGTTCTTC
CSVEGPQGAGRDEQFF